The 27 T cell receptor beta chains in this list originate from one sample, sequenced in a study of T cell repertoires in cytomegalovirus infection. MiXCR was run by TCRdb on the reads, yielding one entry per CDR3 protein. Here the sample spans about 920,000 distinct CDR3 sequences, approximately 31% being singletons. Their specific antigens are unknown. The starting material was cultured CD8+ T cells from PBMCs, obtained from culture after CMV antigen stimulation. The origin of the receptors is a human donor in good health (CMV status not recorded). Some clones in this sample may be carry-over from other donors' samples.

The J gene is TRBJ2-1, the V gene TRBV7-9, with 8 bases identical to TRBD1. V dropped 6 bases and J dropped 5; count of bases not matched to a gene: 3. From germline, CDR1 is SEHNR and CDR2 FQNEAQ (reference sequence). The CDR3 length is 13 residues. The CDR3 loop is CASRQGAHNEQFF. CDR3 DNA: TGTGCCAGCAGGCAGGGGGCCCACAATGAGCAGTTCTTC.

This chain uses TRBV7-9 with TRBJ1-1, with D unclear. V lost 7 bases to trimming and J lost 0 bases, with 6 bases between them. The germline CDR1 and CDR2 sequences are SEHNR and FQNEAQ (reference sequence). This CDR3 comprises 12 residues. Here the CDR3 reads CASTTMNTEAFF. As DNA, the CDR3 is TGTGCCAGCACTACCATGAACACTGAAGCTTTCTTT. The variable domain in full, completed from reference TRBV7-9 and TRBJ1-1, reads DTGVSQNPRHKITKRGQNVTFRCDPISEHNRLYWYRQTLGQGPEFLTYFQNEAQLEKSRLLSDRFSAERPKGSFSTLEIQRTEQGDSAMYLCASTTMNTEAFFGQGTRLTVV.

This clonotype showed up many times. J is TRBJ2-2 and V is TRBV7-8; tentatively, D is TRBD1 or TRBD2 (5 bases each). Germline assignment: CDR1 SGHVS and CDR2 FQNEAQ. CDR3 size: 16 residues. V lost 5 bases and J 0 bases, leaving 13 bases between the germline ends. Here the CDR3 DNA reads TGTGCCAGCAGCGATGGGACGCGCCCGAACACCGGGGAGCTGTTTTTT. Protein product: CASSDGTRPNTGELFF.

V and J are TRBV4-1 and TRBJ2-2; 7 bases map to TRBD1. Germline V gene sequence: CDR1 MGHRA, CDR2 YSYEKL. The CDR3 has 15 residues. J gave up 5 bases and V 4 bases, and 7 bases lay outside the gene matches. CDR3 sequence: CASSLRQGATGELFF. CDR3 DNA sequence: TGCGCCAGCAGCCTCAGACAGGGAGCTACCGGGGAGCTGTTTTTT.

The rearrangement uses TRBV6-5 and TRBJ2-7; 9 bases map to TRBD1. The CDR3 has 15 residues. Germline CDR1 MNHEY, CDR2 SVGAGI. With 6 bases clipped from V and 1 base from J, the junction kept 7 bases outside the gene matches. CDR3 sequence reads: CASRPGTGFSYEQYV. The DNA for the CDR3 is TGTGCCAGCAGGCCCGGGACAGGGTTTTCCTACGAGCAGTACGTC.

This clonotype was recorded many times. The V call is TRBV7-2, the J call TRBJ1-2; 11 nucleotides line up with TRBD1. CDR3 length: 15 residues. The J segment lost 8 bases and the V segment lost 5 bases, leaving 10 bases of the junction unmatched. Germline loops: CDR1 SGHTA, CDR2 FQGNSA. As DNA, the CDR3 is TGTGCCAGCAGCCAGACAAGGACAGGGGGCGGGGGCTACACCTTC. The encoded protein is CASSQTRTGGGGYTF.

This clonotype was detected a few times. The chain recombines TRBV27 with TRBJ1-2; 8 bases align to TRBD1. The J segment lost 8 bases and the V segment lost 5 bases, leaving 10 bases of the junction unmatched. CDR1 MNHEY and CDR2 SMNVEV come from the germline V gene (reference sequence). CDR3 length equals 14 residues. This chain's CDR3 is CASSPRTGRIGYTF. In DNA, the CDR3 is TGTGCCAGCAGTCCCCGGACAGGGAGGATCGGCTACACCTTC.

This clonotype was detected many times. CDR3 residues: CASSWGGRYEQYF. The CDR3, as DNA: TGTGCCAGCAGCTGGGGTGGGCGCTACGAGCAGTACTTC. This sequence joins TRBV7-2 and TRBJ2-7; D uncertain. Between the trimmed V and J ends, which lost 4 bases and 3 bases, there was a span of 10 bases. The CDR3 contains 13 residues. Per germline, CDR1 SGHTA and CDR2 FQGNSA.

The chain recombines TRBV6-1 with TRBJ1-1; D ambiguous. The ends were cut back, 7 bases at V and 2 bases at J, with 17 bases in the middle. Germline CDR1 MNHNS, CDR2 SASEGT. This CDR3 is built from 15 residues. The CDR3 loop reads CASTSENTQNTEAFF. The CDR3 DNA reads as TGTGCCAGCACCTCAGAGAACACACAAAACACTGAAGCTTTCTTT.

This clonotype was observed a few times. The chain links TRBV6-2 or TRBV6-3 to TRBJ2-7, with 7 bases aligning to TRBD1. CDR1 is MNHEY, CDR2 SVGEGT, per germline. This CDR3 has 14 amino acids. The V and J ends lost 6 bases and 7 bases, in that order; junction bases with no gene match: 12. The CDR3 DNA reads as TGTGCCAGCAGCACCTATCGGGACAGCGAAGAGCAGTACTTC. Translation: CASSTYRDSEEQYF.

This clonotype was counted a few times. J is TRBJ1-2 and V is TRBV7-9; 8 nucleotides align to TRBD1. The CDR3 spans 17 residues. In germline, CDR1 is SEHNR, CDR2 FQNEAQ (reference sequence). Trimming took 1 base from V and 3 from J; bases not matched to a gene: 10. Here the CDR3 DNA reads TGTGCCAGCAGCTTAGGTACGGGACAGGCAAAATACTATGGCTACACCTTC. It encodes CASSLGTGQAKYYGYTF. Full variable domain (missing parts from reference TRBV7-9 and TRBJ1-2): DTGVSQNPRHKITKRGQNVTFRCDPISEHNRLYWYRQTLGQGPEFLTYFQNEAQLEKSRLLSDRFSAERPKGSFSTLEIQRTEQGDSAMYLCASSLGTGQAKYYGYTFGSGTRLTVV.

This clonotype was counted many times. The chain is built from TRBV20-1 and TRBJ1-2; D possibly corresponds to TRBD1 (6 bases). Per the germline V gene, CDR1 is DFQATT and CDR2 is SNEGSKA (reference sequence). V shed 6 bases and J shed 8 bases, with 13 bases lying between them. The CDR3 consists of 11 residues. The CDR3 protein is CSASHREGYTF. The DNA for the CDR3 is TGCAGTGCCAGCCACAGGGAAGGCTACACCTTC.

The chain is built from TRBV6-5 and TRBJ1-4; no definite D call. The CDR3 has 13 residues. The V end was cut by 5 bases, the J end by 10 bases, with 14 bases between. From germline, CDR1 is MNHEY and CDR2 SVGAGI. This chain's CDR3 is CASSTRREGKLFF. The CDR3 bases are TGTGCCAGCAGTACTAGACGGGAAGGAAAACTGTTTTTT.

This clonotype was detected only a few times. The chain links TRBV24-1 to TRBJ2-3; 11 nucleotides match TRBD2. The V and J ends lost 0 bases and 5 bases, in that order; junction bases with no gene match: 6. This CDR3 has 17 residues. Germline V lookup: CDR1 KGHDR, CDR2 SFDVKD. This CDR3 reads CATSDLETSGDGDTQYF. The CDR3 DNA reads as TGTGCCACCAGTGATTTGGAGACTAGCGGGGACGGAGATACGCAGTATTTT.

This clonotype was recorded many times. The gene calls are TRBV7-6 and TRBJ2-1; the match to TRBD2 covers 10 bases. Germline V gene data show CDR1 as SGHVS and CDR2 as FNYEAQ. The trim removed 4 bases at V and 5 bases at J, leaving 5 bases unmatched. The CDR3 is made up of 15 amino acids. CDR3 bases: TGTGCCAGCAGCTCCGGGACTAGCGTCCACAATGAGCAGTTCTTC. Translated: CASSSGTSVHNEQFF.

The rearrangement links TRBV14 to TRBJ2-1; TRBD2 matches at 8 bases. Germline V gene data show CDR1 as SGHDN and CDR2 as FVKESK. The CDR3 contains 20 residues. V lost 0 bases to trimming and J lost 8 bases; unmatched junction nucleotides: 21. CDR3 sequence reads: CASSQDRTSSEGVYLDEQFF. CDR3 nucleotides: TGTGCCAGCAGCCAAGATCGGACTAGCTCCGAAGGTGTGTATCTCGATGAGCAGTTCTTC.

V and J are TRBV2 and TRBJ2-1; D perhaps matches TRBD1 (6 bases). V shed 9 bases and J shed 0 bases, with 12 bases lying between them. Germline values: CDR1 SNHLY, CDR2 FYNNEI. The CDR3 totals 14 residues. The CDR3 loop reads CASWTESSYNEQFF. The CDR3 DNA follows: TGTGCCAGTTGGACAGAGAGCTCCTACAATGAGCAGTTCTTC.

The chain links TRBV5-4 to TRBJ2-1; the D gene is possibly TRBD1 (6 bases). The CDR3 sequence is 14 residues long. V was shortened by 5 bases and J by 4 bases, with 13 bases between the two germline ends. In germline, CDR1 is SGHNT, CDR2 YYREEE (reference sequence). CDR3 loop: CASRGDTGYNEQFF. The DNA for the CDR3 is TGTGCCAGCAGAGGGGACACGGGTTACAATGAGCAGTTCTTC.

This clonotype was recorded at least ten times. This chain joins TRBV7-8 and TRBJ1-5; D call uncertain. Germline CDR1 is SGHVS and CDR2 is FQNEAQ. The CDR3 is 14 amino acids. V lost 6 bases to trimming and J lost 1 base, with 10 bases between them. The CDR3 reads CASSPRASNQPQHF. The CDR3 DNA follows: TGTGCCAGCAGTCCCCGGGCCAGCAATCAGCCCCAGCATTTT.

CDR3 sequence: CASSILTLNYGYTF. CDR3 DNA: TGTGCCAGTAGTATCCTGACTTTGAACTATGGCTACACCTTC. The J gene is TRBJ1-2, the V gene TRBV19; D not certain. The germline V gene has CDR1 LNHDA and CDR2 SQIVND (reference sequence). CDR3 size: 14 residues. Trimming pared 3 bases from V and 2 bases from J, leaving 10 bases between.

Ten or more counts support this clonotype. This rearrangement joins TRBV6-1 to TRBJ1-2; D ambiguous. CDR1 and CDR2 from the germline V gene are MNHNS and SASEGT. The CDR3 length is 13 residues. With 6 bases removed from V and 8 bases from J, the gap between germline ends came to 16 bases. This CDR3 is CASSLALDEGYTF. CDR3 sequence (DNA): TGTGCCAGCAGCCTCGCCCTCGACGAGGGCTACACCTTC.

This chain joins TRBV27 and TRBJ2-1; 13 bases agree with TRBD2. Germline V gene data show CDR1 as MNHEY and CDR2 as SMNVEV (reference sequence). CDR3 length equals 15 residues. J was trimmed by 9 bases and V by 5 bases; bases with no gene match: 7. The CDR3 bases are TGTGCCAGCAGTGCTACTAGCGGGGGGGCCGGTGAGCAGTTCTTC. This gives the protein CASSATSGGAGEQFF.

Ten or more counts support this clonotype. The CDR3 DNA follows: TGTGCCAGCAGCCACAGGACAGGGGAATCCTACAATGAGCAGTTCTTC. This encodes CASSHRTGESYNEQFF. The gene calls are TRBV7-2 and TRBJ2-1, with 9 bases lining up with TRBD1. Germline CDR1 SGHTA, CDR2 FQGNSA. Unmatched junction bases numbered 6, after V lost 5 bases and J lost 1 base. The CDR3 is 16 amino acids.

This chain uses TRBV7-4 with TRBJ1-2; D not certain. The CDR3 is 16 residues long. Germline values: CDR1 SGHVT, CDR2 SQSDAQ. The germline V and J ends were trimmed by 10 bases and 5 bases, with 26 bases remaining between them. The CDR3 here is CAIGPVVTDVEYGYTF. In nucleotides, the CDR3 is TGTGCCATCGGGCCGGTCGTAACGGACGTCGAGTATGGCTACACCTTC. The variable domain in full, completed from reference TRBV7-4 and TRBJ1-2, reads GAGVSQSPRYKVAKRGRDVALRCDSISGHVTLYWYRQTLGQGSEVLTYSQSDAQRDKSGRPSGRFSAERPERSVSTLKIQRTEQGDSAVYLCAIGPVVTDVEYGYTFGSGTRLTVV.

The chain couples TRBV6-5 to TRBJ2-1, with D possibly being TRBD1 (5 bases). Trimming stripped 0 bases from V and 5 bases from J, with 11 bases between. This CDR3 contains 15 residues. Germline V CDR1 and CDR2: MNHEY, SVGAGI. The CDR3 DNA reads as TGTGCCAGCAGTTACTCGACAGCTTTCCACAATGAGCAGTTCTTC. This translates into CASSYSTAFHNEQFF.

The V and J genes are TRBV5-1 and TRBJ1-2; D is possibly TRBD1 (6 bases). The CDR3 runs 13 residues. CDR1 and CDR2 (germline): SGHRS, YFSETQ. Trimming took 6 bases from V and 8 from J, leaving 17 bases between them. The CDR3 protein is CASTLKQGWGYTF. CDR3 nucleotide sequence: TGCGCCAGCACCCTAAAGCAGGGGTGGGGCTACACCTTC.

V is TRBV27 and J is TRBJ1-6; tentatively, D is TRBD1 (5 bases). V lost 5 bases, J lost 6 bases, and 14 bases lay in between. The CDR3 has 15 residues. The V gene's germline CDR1 is MNHEY and CDR2 SMNVEV (reference sequence). CDR3 protein: CASSKPGRLNSPLHF. The CDR3 nucleotides are TGTGCCAGCAGTAAACCGGGACGGCTTAATTCACCCCTCCACTTT.